The following is a T cell receptor beta chain sequence with its context. A second PCR, run for roughly 7 to 12 cycles, used a sample-barcoded 5' primer plus a J-beta primer mix. Tags on each cDNA molecule came from a template-switch adaptor with 12 random nucleotides. Every sample gave at least 2.5 million paired-end reads containing CDR3. TCRdb reanalysed the 5' RACE reads using MiXCR and keeps one entry per CDR3 protein. This table holds roughly 1,800,000 distinct CDR3 sequences, about 50% found once. The sample comes from a study of blood T cells in healthy people across ages. Deletions cut 3 bases from V and 5 bases from J, with 9 bases between. This CDR3 is built from 13 residues. Donors ranged from 6 to 90 years old and were healthy Caucasians in Russia.

The clonotype comes from a woman aged 40 to 50 in good health. Source material: blood. The chain combines TRBV12-3 or TRBV12-4 with TRBJ2-3, with D uncertain. The CDR3 DNA reads as TGTGCCAGCAGTTTGGATCTAGAAGATACGCAGTATTTT. As protein: CASSLDLEDTQYF.